Described below is a single TCR beta chain sequence and its context. The data are from a study of blood T cell repertoires in COVID-19. Study as a whole: PBMCs, B-cell-depleted T cells, or T cells provided the cDNA or gDNA that made up the material.

The CDR3 loop spans 16 amino acids. The ends were cut back, 0 bases at V and 5 bases at J, with 16 bases in the middle. Germline V gene sequence: CDR1 MNHEY, CDR2 SVGAGI. In the original analysis: It was from reference gene primer amplification that nucleated cell counts were estimated. Sequencing was performed with immunoSEQ multiplex PCR; in TCRdb, only in-frame clones are kept and a portion is missing. V and J calls and clone size come straight from that table; D and trimming were deduced from the DNA. Here the sample spans 190,000 or so clones, approximately 86% being singletons. The clonotype originates from a woman of 80 years or more with acute or convalescent COVID-19. Sequencing was performed on peripheral blood. The chain couples TRBV6-5 to TRBJ1-2; tentative D call: TRBD1 (5 bases). The CDR3 nucleotides are TGTGCCAGCAGTTACTCGAGTGGCAGGGTGAAGTATGGCTACACCTTC. Translating gives CASSYSSGRVKYGYTF.